The 25 T cell receptor beta chains listed next were all sequenced from one sample in a study of T cell repertoires in cytomegalovirus infection. TCRdb reprocessed the reads with MiXCR, giving one entry per CDR3 protein. The sample has 60,000 to 80,000 distinct CDR3 sequences; around 20% are singletons. These receptors have no known antigen. The starting material was CD8+ T cells from cultured PBMCs, obtained from culture after CMV antigen stimulation. The receptors derive from a human donor in good health (CMV status not recorded). Some clones in this sample may be carry-over from other donors' samples.

The genes are TRBV7-9 and TRBJ1-2; 8 nucleotides line up with TRBD1. Germline trimming cut 7 bases from V and 2 bases from J; bases unmatched to any gene: 6. The CDR3 loop spans 14 amino acids. Germline V gives CDR1 SEHNR, CDR2 FQNEAQ (reference sequence). Here the CDR3 reads CASIQGGENYGYTF. CDR3 coding DNA: TGTGCCAGCATACAGGGGGGCGAGAACTATGGCTACACCTTC.

Note on this clonotype: At one end, the junction sequence differs from germline, possibly due to a read error. V usage is TRBV6-5 and J usage is TRBJ2-1, with TRBD1 matching 9 bases. This CDR3 has 16 residues. CDR1 and CDR2 from the germline V gene are MNHEY and SVGAGI. This CDR3 is CARSPSGTGFMYEQFF. CDR3 nucleotide sequence: TGTGCCCGCAGTCCCAGCGGGACAGGGTTCATGTATGAGCAGTTCTTC.

The chain combines TRBV27 with TRBJ1-5; D is ambiguous. V gave up 5 bases and J gave up 0 bases, with 8 bases separating them. Germline CDR1 reads MNHEY; CDR2 reads SMNVEV (reference sequence). The CDR3 is 14 amino acids. In nucleotides, the CDR3 is TGTGCCAGCAGTAATAGCGATAGCAATCAGCCCCAGCATTTT. Amino acid sequence: CASSNSDSNQPQHF.

This clonotype was found many times. The chain joins TRBV6-2 or TRBV6-3 to TRBJ2-4, with 8 positions matching TRBD2. This CDR3 is 20 amino acids long. Unmatched junction bases numbered 22, after V lost 8 bases and J lost 1 base. Germline V gene data show CDR1 as MNHEY and CDR2 as SVGEGT. CDR3 nucleotide sequence: TGTGCCAGCCAAACAGTCGCGGGGGGACACCCCAAGAGGGCCAAAAACATTCAGTACTTC. Protein sequence: CASQTVAGGHPKRAKNIQYF.

The chain is built from TRBV20-1 and TRBJ2-5; no clear D gene. V was pared by 7 bases and J by 5 bases, with 11 bases between. CDR1 and CDR2 from the germline V gene are DFQATT and SNEGSKA (reference sequence). CDR3 length: 11 amino acids. Written as DNA, the CDR3 is TGCAGTGTGGTTGGTGGGGAGACCCAGTACTTC. Its translation is CSVVGGETQYF.

This clonotype was recorded only once. V usage is TRBV5-6 and J usage is TRBJ1-6, with D possibly being TRBD1 (5 bases). Germline V gives CDR1 SGHDT, CDR2 YYEEEE. Trimming shortened V by 7 bases and J by 6 bases, and 17 bases separated the two germline ends. The CDR3 runs to 15 residues. CDR3 DNA sequence: TGTGCCAGCCGGGACCCGCGGAAGGCTAATTCACCCCTCCACTTT. Amino acid sequence: CASRDPRKANSPLHF.

This chain links TRBV28 with TRBJ2-7; 9 nucleotides line up with TRBD1. V was clipped by 5 bases and J by 1 base; unmatched bases: 9. CDR1 MDHEN and CDR2 SYDVKM come from the germline V gene. CDR3 length equals 16 residues. CDR3 sequence reads: CASSISPGQGSYEQYF. The CDR3 bases are TGTGCCAGCAGTATTTCCCCGGGACAGGGATCCTACGAGCAGTACTTC.

This rearrangement joins TRBV7-2 to TRBJ2-7, with D perhaps matching TRBD1 (6 bases). This CDR3 comprises 17 residues. Trimming left V 0 bases short and J 0 bases short, with 15 bases between. The V gene's germline CDR1 is SGHTA and CDR2 FQGNSA. The CDR3 sequence: CASSLAIGDTSSYEQYF. The CDR3 DNA is TGTGCCAGCAGCTTAGCCATAGGGGACACCTCCTCCTACGAGCAGTACTTC.

J is TRBJ2-7 and V is TRBV2; D call uncertain. The V gene lost 4 bases and the J gene lost 0 bases, with 7 bases spanning the gap. The CDR3 consists of 13 residues. Germline V CDR1 and CDR2: SNHLY, FYNNEI. The CDR3 region has the DNA TGTGCCAGCAGTGGAGGCAGCTCCTACGAGCAGTACTTC. It specifies CASSGGSSYEQYF.

This clonotype has a handful of counts. The rearrangement links TRBV7-3 to TRBJ2-7; 9 nucleotides line up with TRBD1. CDR3 length equals 13 residues. CDR1 and CDR2 (germline): SGHTA, FQGTGA. The V gene end was trimmed by 5 bases and the J gene end by 4 bases; junction bases not matched to a gene: 3. The CDR3 DNA reads TGTGCCAGCAGCGCGACAGGGGGATACGAGCAGTACTTC. It specifies CASSATGGYEQYF.

CDR3 in DNA: TGCGCCAGCAGCCAGGGCCCGAACACCGGGGAGCTGTTTTTT. This gives the protein CASSQGPNTGELFF. The chain couples TRBV4-1 to TRBJ2-2; the D is unclear. Germline assignment: CDR1 MGHRA and CDR2 YSYEKL. This CDR3 has 14 amino acids. The V and J ends lost 3 bases and 0 bases respectively, with 5 bases between them.

The chain employs TRBV7-1 and TRBJ1-5, with 7 nucleotides matching TRBD1. TRBV7-1 is noted as an ORF with a role that remains uncertain. The CDR3 sequence is 16 residues long. Trimming took 3 bases from V and 5 from J; bases not matched to a gene: 10. CDR3 DNA: TGTGCCAGCAGCTCTACCGGGACCAGGGGGGATCAGCCCCAGCATTTT. Translation: CASSSTGTRGDQPQHF.

In its sample, this clonotype was seen a few times. This chain connects TRBV27 to TRBJ2-4; D possibly corresponds to TRBD2 (5 bases). Trimming pared 0 bases from V and 2 bases from J, leaving 5 bases between. The germline V gene has CDR1 MNHEY and CDR2 SMNVEV (reference sequence). The CDR3 is 14 residues long. The CDR3 DNA reads TGTGCCAGCAGTTTATCCGGGACCAAAAACATTCAGTACTTC. Amino acids: CASSLSGTKNIQYF.

The V gene is TRBV19, the J gene TRBJ2-3; 11 nucleotides match TRBD2. The CDR3 consists of 17 residues. Germline V gene sequence: CDR1 LNHDA, CDR2 SQIVND (reference sequence). J gave up 2 bases and V 6 bases, and 10 bases lay outside the gene matches. CDR3 coding DNA: TGTGCCAGTAGCTTCATTACTAGCGGGGGACTCACAGATACGCAGTATTTT. Its protein is CASSFITSGGLTDTQYF.

The V and J genes are TRBV4-2 and TRBJ2-2; 12 bases map to TRBD2. Trimming at V came to 0 bases and at J to 3 bases, leaving 8 bases not matched to a gene. The CDR3 contains 19 residues. The germline V gene encodes CDR1 LGHNA and CDR2 YNFKEQ. The CDR3 reads CASSQDPPSGGDYTGELFF. The CDR3 DNA sequence: TGTGCCAGCAGCCAAGATCCCCCTAGCGGGGGGGACTACACCGGGGAGCTGTTTTTT.

The rearrangement links TRBV4-1 to TRBJ2-3; D is perhaps TRBD2 (5 bases). The V end was cut by 0 bases, the J end by 0 bases, with 13 bases between. Germline V lookup: CDR1 MGHRA, CDR2 YSYEKL. The CDR3 is 17 residues long. The chain's CDR3 is CASSQDPQRPSTDTQYF. In nucleotides, the CDR3 is TGCGCCAGCAGCCAAGACCCACAGCGGCCTAGCACAGATACGCAGTATTTT.

This clonotype was observed at least ten times. CDR3 nucleotide sequence: TGTGCCAGCGATACCGGGAACGAGCAGTACTTC. It codes for CASDTGNEQYF. V gene TRBV2 combines with J gene TRBJ2-7, with D possibly being TRBD2 (5 bases). The CDR3 totals 11 residues. From germline, CDR1 is SNHLY and CDR2 FYNNEI. The germline V and J ends were trimmed by 8 bases and 5 bases, with 10 bases remaining between them.

V usage is TRBV11-2 and J usage is TRBJ1-1, with D unresolved. CDR1 is SGHAT and CDR2 is FQNNGV in the germline V gene. The V end lost 1 base, the J end lost 3 bases, and 15 bases lay between the germline ends. This CDR3 comprises 16 residues. Here the CDR3 DNA reads TGTGCCAGCAGCTTAGTCTTCGGGCGCGCGGACACTGAAGCTTTCTTT. As protein: CASSLVFGRADTEAFF.

In its sample, this clonotype was seen a few times. The V gene is TRBV9, the J gene TRBJ2-3, with D perhaps TRBD1 or TRBD2 (5 bases each). Looked up from germline, CDR1 is SGDLS and CDR2 is YYNGEE. Trimming stripped 0 bases from V and 9 bases from J, with 14 bases between. CDR3 length: 14 residues. The CDR3: CASSVGGFGDTQYF. In nucleotides, the CDR3 is TGTGCCAGCAGCGTAGGAGGTTTTGGGGACACGCAGTATTTT.

This clonotype was counted only a few times. The chain is built from TRBV7-2 and TRBJ2-1; 7 bases line up with TRBD2. The CDR3 is made up of 15 amino acids. With V trimmed by 7 bases and J by 3 bases, 9 bases remained unmatched. The germline gives CDR1 SGHTA, CDR2 FQGNSA. In DNA form, the CDR3 reads TGTGCCAGCAACTCGCCCTGGACTAGCTACAATGAGCAGTTCTTC. It translates to CASNSPWTSYNEQFF.

This clonotype was counted a few times. The chain has TRBV20-1 and TRBJ1-1; tentatively, D is TRBD1 (6 bases). This CDR3 has 15 amino acids. In germline, CDR1 is DFQATT, CDR2 SNEGSKA (reference sequence). The germline V and J ends were trimmed by 6 bases and 7 bases, with 24 bases remaining between them. The DNA of the CDR3 is TGCAGTGCCCCTACTGGGGGGGCGCGGGGGGTTGAAGCTTTCTTT. Protein sequence: CSAPTGGARGVEAFF.

This clonotype has a handful of counts. The chain is built from TRBV7-9 and TRBJ2-7; TRBD1 matches 8 bases. Germline CDR1 is SEHNR and CDR2 is FQNEAQ (reference sequence). The CDR3 totals 16 residues. J gave up 4 bases and V 0 bases, and 8 bases lay outside the gene matches. The CDR3 bases are TGTGCCAGCAGCTTAGCCACGACAGGGGATGGGTACGAGCAGTACTTC. Amino acids: CASSLATTGDGYEQYF.

This clonotype was counted a few times. The rearrangement joins TRBV7-6 to TRBJ1-2; D remains unclear. V dropped 4 bases and J dropped 7 bases, with 13 bases sitting between them. Germline CDR1 is SGHVS and CDR2 is FNYEAQ. The CDR3 length is 13 residues. The DNA of the CDR3 is TGTGCCAGCAGCTACCATCCCAAGCGTGGCTACACCTTC. Translation: CASSYHPKRGYTF.

The gene calls are TRBV30 and TRBJ2-3, with D perhaps assigned TRBD1 or TRBD2 (5 bases each). CDR1 is GTSNPN and CDR2 is SVGIG in the germline V gene (reference sequence). The V and J ends lost 0 bases and 0 bases respectively, with 13 bases between them. The CDR3 is 16 amino acids. The CDR3 bases are TGTGCCTGGAGTGTAAATCTGGGGGACAGCACAGATACGCAGTATTTT. As protein: CAWSVNLGDSTDTQYF. The full variable domain, with the rest looked up from reference TRBV30 and TRBJ2-3, is SQTIHQWPATLVQPVGSPLSLECTVEGTSNPNLYWYRQAAGRGLQLLFYSVGIGQISSEVPQNLSASRPQDRQFILSSKKLLLSDSGFYLCAWSVNLGDSTDTQYFGPGTRLTVL.

This clonotype was detected only a few times. V gene TRBV6-1 combines with J gene TRBJ2-7; D perhaps matches TRBD1 (6 bases). The V and J ends lost 4 bases and 2 bases respectively, with 12 bases between them. This CDR3 region has 14 residues. CDR1 and CDR2 from the germline V gene are MNHNS and SASEGT. DNA for the CDR3: TGTGCCAGCAGTGGGGGGCAGGGAACCTACGAGCAGTACTTC. The encoded protein is CASSGGQGTYEQYF.